These 13 T cell receptor beta chains originate from one sample sequenced in a study of control samples from healthy donors and cancer patients. TCRdb keeps only in-frame clones here, not all; method: immunoSEQ multiplex PCR. The sample records 100,000 to 110,000 clones, 87% being singletons. Sequenced input: blood. The receptors were gathered from a woman in her forties or fifties in good health.

This clone was seen just once. The chain is built from TRBV7-8 and TRBJ2-3; D possibly corresponds to TRBD2 (6 bases). V gave up 1 base and J gave up 6 bases, with 17 bases separating them. The CDR3 loop spans 16 amino acids. The V gene's germline CDR1 is SGHVS and CDR2 FQNEAQ. CDR3: CASSLEAYRRGDTQYF. CDR3 nucleotide sequence: TGTGCCAGCAGCTTAGAGGCTTACAGGAGGGGTGATACGCAGTATTTT.

The rearrangement links TRBV27 to TRBJ1-2, with D unresolved. The V end lost 8 bases, the J end lost 0 bases, and 7 bases lay between the germline ends. The CDR3 sequence is 12 residues long. Germline CDR1 reads MNHEY; CDR2 reads SMNVEV (reference sequence). This CDR3 reads CASRGANYGYTF. The CDR3 DNA follows: TGTGCCAGCCGGGGAGCTAACTATGGCTACACCTTC.

This clone has only one observation. This chain uses TRBV27 with TRBJ2-7, with D unresolved. The germline gives CDR1 MNHEY, CDR2 SMNVEV (reference sequence). Trimming took off 6 bases at V and 2 bases at J, with 17 bases between the two ends. The CDR3 is made up of 15 amino acids. The DNA of the CDR3 is TGTGCCAGCAGCCCCACACCGATAACTCCCTACGAGCAGTACGTC. Its protein is CASSPTPITPYEQYV.

The V and J genes are TRBV11-2 and TRBJ2-4; D gene uncertain. Between the trimmed V and J ends, which lost 1 base and 8 bases, there was a span of 3 bases. Germline CDR1 reads SGHAT; CDR2 reads FQNNGV. The CDR3 contains 11 residues. CDR3 nucleotide sequence: TGTGCCAGCAGCTTAGCGCACATTCAGTACTTC. Amino acids: CASSLAHIQYF.

The chain joins TRBV6-1 to TRBJ1-5; D is ambiguous. The germline gives CDR1 MNHNS, CDR2 SASEGT. This CDR3 has 16 residues. Trimming shortened V by 3 bases and J by 3 bases, and 15 bases separated the two germline ends. The CDR3 bases are TGTGCCAGCAGTGACTTAGGGCTGAATCCCAATCAGCCCCAGCATTTT. Protein sequence: CASSDLGLNPNQPQHF.

The chain is built from TRBV5-6 and TRBJ1-5; D is perhaps TRBD1 (6 bases). CDR1 is SGHDT, CDR2 YYEEEE, per germline. V was clipped by 6 bases and J by 2 bases, with 18 bases between them. The length of the CDR3 is 16 residues. CDR3 sequence (DNA): TGTGCCAGCACCTCGTGGGGGGCTGAGCGCAATCAGCCCCAGCATTTT. It yields the protein CASTSWGAERNQPQHF.

The chain employs TRBV7-2 and TRBJ2-5, with 8 bases that match TRBD2. V lost 8 bases and J lost 4; bases outside the gene matches: 9. Germline V gives CDR1 SGHTA, CDR2 FQGNSA. This CDR3 region has 14 residues. CDR3 DNA: TGTGCCAGCGATATTAGCGGGATGGGAGAGACCCAGTACTTC. This sequence encodes CASDISGMGETQYF.

This chain links TRBV30 with TRBJ1-3, with D perhaps matching TRBD1 (5 bases). The CDR3 is 14 residues long. The ends were cut back, 4 bases at V and 9 bases at J, with 19 bases in the middle. CDR1 is GTSNPN, CDR2 SVGIG, per germline (reference sequence). The CDR3 is CAWTGTMAGGTIYF. Here the CDR3 DNA reads TGTGCCTGGACAGGGACGATGGCGGGTGGCACCATATATTTT.

This sequence joins TRBV5-3 and TRBJ2-7; D remains unclear. TRBV5-3 is reported as an ORF; its role is uncertain. The CDR3 length is 16 residues. Deletions cut 2 bases from V and 4 bases from J, with 19 bases between. CDR3 in amino acids: CARSFPDAEGWYEQYF. For the CDR3, the DNA is TGTGCCAGAAGCTTTCCAGACGCGGAAGGTTGGTACGAGCAGTACTTC.

DNA for the CDR3: TGTGCCAGCGCTGGGGACAGCAATCAGCCCCAGCATTTT. The encoded protein is CASAGDSNQPQHF. The V and J genes are TRBV7-2 and TRBJ1-5; the D gene is possibly TRBD1 (5 bases). The V end lost 8 bases, the J end lost 1 base, and 9 bases lay between the germline ends. CDR1 is SGHTA, CDR2 FQGNSA, per germline. This CDR3 contains 13 residues.

The chain joins TRBV6-5 to TRBJ1-2, with unresolved D. The CDR3 totals 13 residues. Trimming stripped 1 base from V and 7 bases from J, with 10 bases between. Germline CDR1 and CDR2: MNHEY and SVGAGI. The CDR3 loop is CASSYYSEGGYTF. The CDR3 DNA reads TGTGCCAGCAGTTACTATTCGGAGGGTGGCTACACCTTC.

The chain combines TRBV12-5 with TRBJ2-7, with D perhaps matching TRBD2 (6 bases). The germline CDR1 and CDR2 sequences are LGHNT and FRNRAP. CDR3 length equals 14 residues. V was shortened by 2 bases and J by 2 bases, with 10 bases between the two germline ends. CDR3 residues: CASGLRAGAYEQYF. Here the CDR3 DNA reads TGTGCTAGTGGTTTGAGAGCGGGCGCCTACGAGCAGTACTTC.

This clone was observed once. The chain has TRBV15 and TRBJ2-2, with TRBD1 matching 7 bases. The germline V gene has CDR1 LNHNV and CDR2 YYDKDF (reference sequence). This CDR3 is built from 18 residues. The trim removed 7 bases at V and 0 bases at J, leaving 14 bases unmatched. The CDR3 here is CATISTRLQGANTGELFF. The DNA of the CDR3 is TGTGCCACCATCTCAACGAGATTGCAGGGGGCGAACACCGGGGAGCTGTTTTTT.